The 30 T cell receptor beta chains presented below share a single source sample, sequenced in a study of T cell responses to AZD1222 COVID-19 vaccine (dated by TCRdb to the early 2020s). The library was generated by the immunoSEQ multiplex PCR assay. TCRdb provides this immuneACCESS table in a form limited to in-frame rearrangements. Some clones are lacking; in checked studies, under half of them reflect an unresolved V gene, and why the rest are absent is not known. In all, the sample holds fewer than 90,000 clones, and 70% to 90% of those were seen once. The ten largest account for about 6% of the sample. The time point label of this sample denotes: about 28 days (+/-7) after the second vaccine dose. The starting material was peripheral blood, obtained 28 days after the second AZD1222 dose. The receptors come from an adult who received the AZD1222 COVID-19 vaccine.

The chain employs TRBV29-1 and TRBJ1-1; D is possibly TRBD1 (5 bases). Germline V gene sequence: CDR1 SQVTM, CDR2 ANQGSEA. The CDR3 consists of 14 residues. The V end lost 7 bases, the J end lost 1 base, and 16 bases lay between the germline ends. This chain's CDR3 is CSGWTGRENTEAFF. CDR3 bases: TGCAGCGGCTGGACGGGACGGGAGAACACTGAAGCTTTCTTT.

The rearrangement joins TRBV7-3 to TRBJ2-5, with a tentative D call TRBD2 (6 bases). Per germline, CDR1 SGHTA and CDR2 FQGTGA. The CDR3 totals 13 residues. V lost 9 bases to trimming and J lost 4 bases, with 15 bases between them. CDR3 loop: CASSTGGGETQYF. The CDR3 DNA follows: TGTGCCAGTTCCACTGGGGGAGGAGAGACCCAGTACTTC.

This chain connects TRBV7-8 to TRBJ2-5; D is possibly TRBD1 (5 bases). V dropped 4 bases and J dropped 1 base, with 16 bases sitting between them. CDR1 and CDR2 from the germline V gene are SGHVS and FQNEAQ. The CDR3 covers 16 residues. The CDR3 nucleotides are TGTGCCAGCAGCTCCGCCCTGCGACAGACCCAAGAGACCCAGTACTTC. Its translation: CASSSALRQTQETQYF.

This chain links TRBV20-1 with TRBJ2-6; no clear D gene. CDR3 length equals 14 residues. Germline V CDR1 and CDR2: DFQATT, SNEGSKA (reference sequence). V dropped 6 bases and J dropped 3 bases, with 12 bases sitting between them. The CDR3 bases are TGCAGTGCAAGTCCGCCGGGTGGGGCCAACGTCCTGACTTTC. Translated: CSASPPGGANVLTF.

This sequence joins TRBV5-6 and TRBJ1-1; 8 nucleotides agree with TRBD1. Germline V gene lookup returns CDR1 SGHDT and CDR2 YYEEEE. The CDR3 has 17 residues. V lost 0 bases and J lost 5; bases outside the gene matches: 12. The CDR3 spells CASSLARAGGLWTEAFF. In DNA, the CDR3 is TGTGCCAGCAGCTTGGCCAGGGCAGGGGGCTTATGGACTGAAGCTTTCTTT. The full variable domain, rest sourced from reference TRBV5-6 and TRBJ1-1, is DAGVTQSPTHLIKTRGQQVTLRCSPKSGHDTVSWYQQALGQGPQFIFQYYEEEERQRGNFPDRFSGHQFPNYSSELNVNALLLGDSALYLCASSLARAGGLWTEAFFGQGTRLTVV.

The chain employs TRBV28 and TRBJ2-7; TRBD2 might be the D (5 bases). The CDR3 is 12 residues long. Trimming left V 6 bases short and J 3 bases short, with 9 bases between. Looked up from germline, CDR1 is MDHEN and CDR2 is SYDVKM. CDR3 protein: CASSLEGYEQYF. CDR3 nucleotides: TGTGCCAGCAGCCTAGAGGGCTACGAGCAGTACTTC. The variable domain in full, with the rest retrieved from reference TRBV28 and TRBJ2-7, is DVKVTQSSRYLVKRTGEKVFLECVQDMDHENMFWYRQDPGLGLRLIYFSYDVKMKEKGDIPEGYSVSREKKERFSLILESASTNQTSMYLCASSLEGYEQYFGPGTRLTVT.

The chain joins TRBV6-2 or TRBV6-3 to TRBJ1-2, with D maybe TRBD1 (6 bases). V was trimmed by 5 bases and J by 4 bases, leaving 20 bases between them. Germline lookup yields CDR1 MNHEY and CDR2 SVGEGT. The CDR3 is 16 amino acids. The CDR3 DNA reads TGTGCCAGCAGTCTCCCGAGGGGGACAAGTTCCTATGGCTACACCTTC. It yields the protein CASSLPRGTSSYGYTF.

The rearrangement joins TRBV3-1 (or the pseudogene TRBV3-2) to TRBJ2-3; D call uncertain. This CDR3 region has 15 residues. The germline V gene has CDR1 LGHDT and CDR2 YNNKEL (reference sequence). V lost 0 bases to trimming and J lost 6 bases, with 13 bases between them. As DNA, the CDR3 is TGTGCCAGCAGCCAAGATGGGGTAGCAAGGGATACGCAGTATTTT. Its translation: CASSQDGVARDTQYF.

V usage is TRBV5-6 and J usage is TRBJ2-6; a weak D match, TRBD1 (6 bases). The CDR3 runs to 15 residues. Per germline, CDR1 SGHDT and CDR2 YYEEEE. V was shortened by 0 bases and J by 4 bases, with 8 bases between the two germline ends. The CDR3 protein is CASSLAGVGANVLTF. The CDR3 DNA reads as TGTGCCAGCAGCTTGGCAGGGGTAGGGGCCAACGTCCTGACTTTC.

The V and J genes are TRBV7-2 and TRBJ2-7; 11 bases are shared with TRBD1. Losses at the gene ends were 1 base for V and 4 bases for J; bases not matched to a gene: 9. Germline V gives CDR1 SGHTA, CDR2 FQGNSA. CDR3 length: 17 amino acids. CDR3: CASSLVIYGTGGYEQYF. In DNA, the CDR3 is TGTGCCAGCAGCTTAGTCATATATGGGACAGGGGGGTACGAGCAGTACTTC.

The CDR3 region is CASSVLGAGVVDTQYF. CDR3 nucleotides: TGTGCCAGCAGCGTGTTGGGAGCGGGGGTGGTAGATACGCAGTATTTT. J is TRBJ2-3 and V is TRBV9, with 8 bases aligning to TRBD2. After removal of 2 bases from V and 5 bases from J, the junction contained 10 bases not matched to a gene. CDR1 SGDLS and CDR2 YYNGEE come from the germline V gene. The CDR3 runs to 16 residues.

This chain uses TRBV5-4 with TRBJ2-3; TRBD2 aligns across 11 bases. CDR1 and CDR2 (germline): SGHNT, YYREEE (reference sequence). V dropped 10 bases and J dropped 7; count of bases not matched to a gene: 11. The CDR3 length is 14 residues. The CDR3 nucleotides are TGTGCCGGACATCTAGCGGGAGGCCGGAATACGCAGTATTTT. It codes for CAGHLAGGRNTQYF.

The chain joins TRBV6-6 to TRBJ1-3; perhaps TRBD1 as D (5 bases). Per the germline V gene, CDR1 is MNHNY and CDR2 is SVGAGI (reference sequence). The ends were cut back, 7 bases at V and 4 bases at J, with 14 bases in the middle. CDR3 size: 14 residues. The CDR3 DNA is TGTGCCAGCATCTCCCCCCAGGGCGGAAACACCATATATTTT. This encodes CASISPQGGNTIYF.

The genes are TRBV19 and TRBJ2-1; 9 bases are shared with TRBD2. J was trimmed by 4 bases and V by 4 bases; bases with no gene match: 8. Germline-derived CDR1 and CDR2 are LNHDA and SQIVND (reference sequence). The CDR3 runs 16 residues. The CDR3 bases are TGTGCCAGTAGTAGTCAAGCGGGGGGCCTATACAATGAGCAGTTCTTC. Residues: CASSSQAGGLYNEQFF.

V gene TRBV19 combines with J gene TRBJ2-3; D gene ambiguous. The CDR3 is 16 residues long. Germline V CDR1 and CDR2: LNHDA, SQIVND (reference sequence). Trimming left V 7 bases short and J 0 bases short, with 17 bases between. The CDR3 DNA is TGTGCCAGTACGAGTGCGCAGCTTACTAGCACAGATACGCAGTATTTT. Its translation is CASTSAQLTSTDTQYF.

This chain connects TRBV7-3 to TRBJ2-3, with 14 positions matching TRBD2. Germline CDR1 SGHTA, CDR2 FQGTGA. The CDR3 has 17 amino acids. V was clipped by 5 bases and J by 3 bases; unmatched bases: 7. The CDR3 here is CASSTNGLAGGTDTQYF. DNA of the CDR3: TGTGCCAGCAGCACCAACGGACTAGCGGGAGGAACAGATACGCAGTATTTT.

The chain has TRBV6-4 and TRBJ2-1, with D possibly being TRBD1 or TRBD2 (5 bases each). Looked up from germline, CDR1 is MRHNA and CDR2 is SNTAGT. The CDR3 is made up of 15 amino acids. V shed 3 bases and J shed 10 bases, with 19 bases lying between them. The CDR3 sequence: CASSERDHGLYEQFF. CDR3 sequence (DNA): TGTGCCAGCAGTGAACGGGACCACGGGCTATACGAGCAGTTCTTC.

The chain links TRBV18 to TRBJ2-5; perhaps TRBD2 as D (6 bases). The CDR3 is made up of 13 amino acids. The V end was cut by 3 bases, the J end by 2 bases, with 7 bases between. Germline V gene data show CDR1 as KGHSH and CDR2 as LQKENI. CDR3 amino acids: CASSPTRQETQYF. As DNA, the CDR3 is TGTGCCAGCTCACCGACTAGACAAGAGACCCAGTACTTC.

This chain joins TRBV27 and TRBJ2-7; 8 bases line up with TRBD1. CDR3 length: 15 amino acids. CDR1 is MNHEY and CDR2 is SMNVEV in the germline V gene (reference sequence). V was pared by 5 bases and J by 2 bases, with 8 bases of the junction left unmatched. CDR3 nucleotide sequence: TGTGCCAGCAGTAACGGACAGGGCCCAACCTACGAGCAGTACTTC. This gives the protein CASSNGQGPTYEQYF.

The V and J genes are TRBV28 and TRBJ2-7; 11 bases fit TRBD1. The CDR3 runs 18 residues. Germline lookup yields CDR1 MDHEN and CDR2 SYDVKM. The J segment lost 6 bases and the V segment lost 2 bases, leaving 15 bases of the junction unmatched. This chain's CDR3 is CASSLRGWSDRGRGEQYF. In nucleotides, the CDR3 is TGTGCCAGCAGTTTAAGAGGTTGGTCGGACAGGGGGCGAGGCGAGCAGTACTTC.

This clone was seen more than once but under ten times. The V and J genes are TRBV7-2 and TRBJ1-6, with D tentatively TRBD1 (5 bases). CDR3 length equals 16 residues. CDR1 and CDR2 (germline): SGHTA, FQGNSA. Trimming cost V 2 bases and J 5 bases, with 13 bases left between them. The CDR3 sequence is CASSLLDIANNSPLHF. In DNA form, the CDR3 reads TGTGCCAGCAGCTTACTGGACATAGCTAATAATTCACCCCTCCACTTT. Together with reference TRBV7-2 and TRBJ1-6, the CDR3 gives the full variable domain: GAGVSQSPSNKVTEKGKDVELRCDPISGHTALYWYRQSLGQGLEFLIYFQGNSAPDKSGLPSDRFSAERTGGSVSTLTIQRTQQEDSAVYLCASSLLDIANNSPLHFGNGTRLTVT.

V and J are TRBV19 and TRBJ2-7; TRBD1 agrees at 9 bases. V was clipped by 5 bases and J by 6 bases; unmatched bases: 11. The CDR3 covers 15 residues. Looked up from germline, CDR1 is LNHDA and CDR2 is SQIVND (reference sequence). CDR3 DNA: TGTGCCAGTAGTCCCCTTGGGACAGGGAAAATCGAGCAGTACTTC. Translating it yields CASSPLGTGKIEQYF.

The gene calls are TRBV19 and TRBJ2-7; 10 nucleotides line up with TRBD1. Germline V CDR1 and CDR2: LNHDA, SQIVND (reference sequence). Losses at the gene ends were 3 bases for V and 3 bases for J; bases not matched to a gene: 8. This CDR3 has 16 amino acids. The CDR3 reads CASSIQSRDRGYEQYF. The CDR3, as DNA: TGTGCCAGTAGTATCCAGAGCCGGGACAGGGGCTACGAGCAGTACTTC.

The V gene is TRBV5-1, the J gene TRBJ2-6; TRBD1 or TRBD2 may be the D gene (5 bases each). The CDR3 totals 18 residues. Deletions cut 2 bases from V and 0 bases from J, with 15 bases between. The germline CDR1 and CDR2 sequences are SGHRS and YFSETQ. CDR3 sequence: CASSLTGTESSGANVLTF. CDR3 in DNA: TGCGCCAGCAGCTTAACCGGGACGGAATCCTCTGGGGCCAACGTCCTGACTTTC.

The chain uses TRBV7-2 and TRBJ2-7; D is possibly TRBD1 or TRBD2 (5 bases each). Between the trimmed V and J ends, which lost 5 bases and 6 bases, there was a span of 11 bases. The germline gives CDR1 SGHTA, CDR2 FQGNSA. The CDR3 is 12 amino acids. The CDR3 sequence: CASSTGRREQYF. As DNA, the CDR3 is TGTGCCAGCAGCACGGGACGCCGCGAGCAGTACTTC.

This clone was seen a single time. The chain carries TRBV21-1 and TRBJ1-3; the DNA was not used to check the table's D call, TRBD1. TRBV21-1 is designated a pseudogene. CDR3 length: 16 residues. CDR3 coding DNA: TGTGCCAGCAGCAAAACAGGCCGGTCCTCTGGAAACACCATATATTTT. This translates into CASSKTGRSSGNTIYF.

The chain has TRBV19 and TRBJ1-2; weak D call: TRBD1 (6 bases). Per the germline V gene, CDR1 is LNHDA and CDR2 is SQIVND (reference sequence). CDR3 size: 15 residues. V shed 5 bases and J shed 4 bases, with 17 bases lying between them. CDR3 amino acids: CASSPRQASRYGYTF. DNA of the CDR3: TGTGCCAGTAGTCCTCGACAGGCGAGCCGCTATGGCTACACCTTC.

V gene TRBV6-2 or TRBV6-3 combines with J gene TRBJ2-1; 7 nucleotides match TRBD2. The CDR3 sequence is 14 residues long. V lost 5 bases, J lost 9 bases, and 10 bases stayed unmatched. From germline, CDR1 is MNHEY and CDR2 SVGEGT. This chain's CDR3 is CASSPLARRGEQFF. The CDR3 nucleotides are TGTGCCAGCAGTCCACTAGCGAGAAGGGGTGAGCAGTTCTTC.

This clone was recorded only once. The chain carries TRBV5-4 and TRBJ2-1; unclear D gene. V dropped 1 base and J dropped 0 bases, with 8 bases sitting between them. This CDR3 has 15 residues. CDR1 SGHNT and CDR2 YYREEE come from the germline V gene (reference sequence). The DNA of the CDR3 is TGTGCCAGCAGCTTGACCGGCAGCTCCTACAATGAGCAGTTCTTC. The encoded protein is CASSLTGSSYNEQFF.

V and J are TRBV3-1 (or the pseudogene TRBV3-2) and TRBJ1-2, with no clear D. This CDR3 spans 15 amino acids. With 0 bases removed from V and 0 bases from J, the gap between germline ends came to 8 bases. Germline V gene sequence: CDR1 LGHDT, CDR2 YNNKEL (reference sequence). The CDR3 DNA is TGTGCCAGCAGCCAAGATGCAGGACCTAACTATGGCTACACCTTC. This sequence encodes CASSQDAGPNYGYTF.